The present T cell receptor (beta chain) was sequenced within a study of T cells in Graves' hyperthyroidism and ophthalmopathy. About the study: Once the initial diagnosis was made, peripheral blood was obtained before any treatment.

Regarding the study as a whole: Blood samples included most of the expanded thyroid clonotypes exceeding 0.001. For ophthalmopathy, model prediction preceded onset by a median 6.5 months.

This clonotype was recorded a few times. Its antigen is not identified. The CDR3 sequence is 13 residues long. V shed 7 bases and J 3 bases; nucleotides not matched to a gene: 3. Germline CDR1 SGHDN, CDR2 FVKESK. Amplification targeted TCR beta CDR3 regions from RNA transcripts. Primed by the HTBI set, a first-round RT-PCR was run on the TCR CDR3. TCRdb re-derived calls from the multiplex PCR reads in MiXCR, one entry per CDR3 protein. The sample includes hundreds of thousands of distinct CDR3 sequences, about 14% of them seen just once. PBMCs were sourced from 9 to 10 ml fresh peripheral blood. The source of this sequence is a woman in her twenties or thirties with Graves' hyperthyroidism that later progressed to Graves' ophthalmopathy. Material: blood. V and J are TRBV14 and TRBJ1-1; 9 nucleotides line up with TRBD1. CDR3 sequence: CASTQGADTEAFF. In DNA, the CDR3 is TGTGCCAGCACACAGGGGGCGGACACTGAAGCTTTCTTT.